Given below is one TCR beta chain in context. This sample was taken from a study of cytomegalovirus exposure and HLA in healthy donors. 13 Jbeta primers and 60 Vbeta primers were used for the PCR. Profiled with immunoSEQ multiplex PCR; TCRdb holds only in-frame clones, not every one. The table lists 150,000 to 180,000 clones, about 80% of them singletons. The sequencing sample was made of PBMCs. The sequence came from a man aged 25-40 years in good health and CMV-seropositive.

The CDR3 sequence is CAGKLAGSYEQYF. For the CDR3, the DNA is TGTGCCGGAAAACTAGCGGGATCTTACGAGCAGTACTTC. The V and J genes are TRBV5-4 and TRBJ2-7, with TRBD2 identical over 10 bases. Trimming removed 10 bases from V and 4 bases from J; junction bases left unmatched: 8. This CDR3 contains 13 residues. Germline V gene data show CDR1 as SGHNT and CDR2 as YYREEE (reference sequence).